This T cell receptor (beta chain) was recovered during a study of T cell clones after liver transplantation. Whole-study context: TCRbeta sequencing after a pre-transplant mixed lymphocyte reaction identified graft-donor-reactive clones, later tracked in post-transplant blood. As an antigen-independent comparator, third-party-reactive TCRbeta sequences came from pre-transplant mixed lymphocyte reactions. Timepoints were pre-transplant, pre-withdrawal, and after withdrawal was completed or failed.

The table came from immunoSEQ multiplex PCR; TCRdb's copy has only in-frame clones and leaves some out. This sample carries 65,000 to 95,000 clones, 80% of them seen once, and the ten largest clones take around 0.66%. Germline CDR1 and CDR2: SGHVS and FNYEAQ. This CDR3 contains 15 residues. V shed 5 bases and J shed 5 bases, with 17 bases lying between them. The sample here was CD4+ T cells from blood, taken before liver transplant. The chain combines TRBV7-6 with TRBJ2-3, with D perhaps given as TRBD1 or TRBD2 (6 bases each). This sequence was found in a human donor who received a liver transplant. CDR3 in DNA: TGTGCCAGCAGCCTGCTGAGGGGGGATGGAGATACGCAGTATTTT. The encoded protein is CASSLLRGDGDTQYF.